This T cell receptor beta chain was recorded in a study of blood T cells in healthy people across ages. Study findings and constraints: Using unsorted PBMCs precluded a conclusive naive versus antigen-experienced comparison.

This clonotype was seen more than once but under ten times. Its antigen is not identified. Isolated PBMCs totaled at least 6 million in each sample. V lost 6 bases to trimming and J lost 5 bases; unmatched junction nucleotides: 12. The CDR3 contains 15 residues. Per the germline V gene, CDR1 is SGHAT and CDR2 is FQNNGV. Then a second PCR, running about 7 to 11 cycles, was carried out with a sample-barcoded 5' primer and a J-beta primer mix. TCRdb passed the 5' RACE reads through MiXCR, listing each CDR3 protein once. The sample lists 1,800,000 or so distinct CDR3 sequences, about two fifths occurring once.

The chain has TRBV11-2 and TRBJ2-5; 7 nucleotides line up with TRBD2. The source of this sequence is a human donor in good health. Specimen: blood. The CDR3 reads CASSPDRTRRETQYF. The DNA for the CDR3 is TGTGCCAGCAGTCCTGACCGGACTAGGAGGGAGACCCAGTACTTC.